The TCR beta chain described here comes from a study of cytomegalovirus exposure and HLA in healthy donors. The wider study: Genotyping of under 500 donors showed that 70% to 90% belonged to the Caucasian-associated ancestry cluster.

Whole-study results and caveats: Later work found that TCR association rates differed between HLA loci; DRB1 had the most and HLA-C the fewest. For TCR beta chains, V- and J-gene trimming was later linked to a missense DCLRE1C variant.

With regard to this clone: Its target is not known.

This PCR relied on a set of 60 Vbeta primers and 13 Jbeta primers. Repertoires were generated with immunoSEQ multiplex PCR, while TCRdb's copy carries only in-frame clones and drops some. The table records 74,000 or so clones, approximately 75% of them present only once. The CDR3 runs 15 residues. Germline CDR1 reads MNHEY; CDR2 reads SVGAGI. The germline V and J ends were trimmed by 2 bases and 2 bases, with 13 bases remaining between them. The origin of this receptor is a woman between 40 and 50 years old in good health and CMV-seronegative. The sample taken for sequencing was PBMCs. V gene TRBV6-5 combines with J gene TRBJ2-7, with TRBD1 as a possible D gene (6 bases). The CDR3 coding sequence is TGTGCCAGCAGTTACACCAGGGGTTATACCTACGAGCAGTACTTC. Encoded protein: CASSYTRGYTYEQYF.